At least ten counts were recorded for the clone carrying this T cell receptor (beta chain). CDR1 and CDR2 from the germline V gene are SGHTA and FQGNSA. Trimming cost V 2 bases and J 1 base, with 7 bases left between them. This CDR3 has 14 amino acids. Each CDR3 protein is one row after TCRdb ran MiXCR on the reads. The table lists about 360,000 distinct CDR3 sequences, 15% to 20% of them singletons. These data originate in a study of T cell repertoires in cytomegalovirus infection. The specimen sequenced was PBMCs. The receptor was isolated from a human donor in good health (CMV status not recorded). Some clones in this sample may be carry-over from other donors' samples. The chain uses TRBV7-2 and TRBJ2-3; D is possibly TRBD2 (6 bases). Here the CDR3 reads CASSLQRGTDTQYF. For the CDR3, the DNA is TGTGCCAGCAGCTTACAGCGGGGCACAGATACGCAGTATTTT.